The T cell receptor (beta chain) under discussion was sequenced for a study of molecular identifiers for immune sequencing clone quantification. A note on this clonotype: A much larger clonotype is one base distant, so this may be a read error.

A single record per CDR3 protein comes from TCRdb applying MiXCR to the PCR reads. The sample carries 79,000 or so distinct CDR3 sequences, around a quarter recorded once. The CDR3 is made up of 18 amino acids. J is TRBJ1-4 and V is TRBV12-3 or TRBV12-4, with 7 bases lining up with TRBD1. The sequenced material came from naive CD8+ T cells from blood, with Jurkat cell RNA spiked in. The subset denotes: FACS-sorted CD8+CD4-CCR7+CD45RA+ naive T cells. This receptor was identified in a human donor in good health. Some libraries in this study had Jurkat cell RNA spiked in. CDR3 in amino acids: CAGSSLDRDPSTNEKLFF. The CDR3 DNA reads TGTGCCGGCAGTTCCCTAGACAGGGACCCGTCAACTAATGAAAAACTGTTTTTT.